This TCR beta chain was obtained from a study of spatial heterogeneity in lung cancer. For the study at large: Median follow-up for sequenced PBMC samples was two to three years after resection, when such samples existed.

Time point defined: blood at routine non-recurrence follow-up after resection. No cells were sorted before sequencing. The whole RNA sequenced was extracted from tumor, nontumor lung or frozen PBMC. TCR cDNA molecules each carried a unique molecular identifier. TCRdb re-analysed the 5' RACE reads in MiXCR, keeping a single row per CDR3 protein. The repertoire holds about 120,000 distinct CDR3 sequences, with 12% as singletons. Trimming removed 0 bases from V and 3 bases from J, with 10 bases in between. The CDR3 consists of 14 residues. Germline assignment: CDR1 SGDLS and CDR2 YYNGEE. The receptor was isolated from a male donor with early-stage non-small cell lung cancer. Specimen: PBMCs, collected at follow-up. J is TRBJ2-7 and V is TRBV9; no definite D call. The chain's CDR3 is CASSVDYWSYEQYF. The CDR3 DNA sequence: TGTGCCAGCAGCGTAGACTATTGGAGCTACGAGCAGTACTTC. Looking up the rest from reference TRBV9 and TRBJ2-7 gives the full variable domain: DSGVTQTPKHLITATGQRVTLRCSPRSGDLSVYWYQQSLDQGLQFLIQYYNGEERAKGNILERFSAQQFPDLHSELNLSSLELGDSALYFCASSVDYWSYEQYFGPGTRLTVT.